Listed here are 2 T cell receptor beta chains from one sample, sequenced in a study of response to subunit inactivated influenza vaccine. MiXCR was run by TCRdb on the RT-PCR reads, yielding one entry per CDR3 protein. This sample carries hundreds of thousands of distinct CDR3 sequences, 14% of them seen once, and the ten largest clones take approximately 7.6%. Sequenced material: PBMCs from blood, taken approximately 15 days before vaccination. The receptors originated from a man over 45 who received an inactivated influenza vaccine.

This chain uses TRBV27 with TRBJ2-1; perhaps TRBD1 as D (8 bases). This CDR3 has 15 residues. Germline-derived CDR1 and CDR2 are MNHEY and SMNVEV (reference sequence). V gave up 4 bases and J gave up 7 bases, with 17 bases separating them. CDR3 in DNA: TGTGCCAGCAGTTACCTCGGACAGGGAGGGAATGAGCAGTTCTTC. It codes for CASSYLGQGGNEQFF.

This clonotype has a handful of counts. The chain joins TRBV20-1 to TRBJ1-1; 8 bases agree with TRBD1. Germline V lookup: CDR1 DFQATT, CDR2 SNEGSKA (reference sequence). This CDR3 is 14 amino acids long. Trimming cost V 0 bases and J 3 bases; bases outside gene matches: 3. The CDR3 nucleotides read TGCAGTGCTAGAGAATCCAGGGGGCACACTGAAGCTTTCTTT. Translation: CSARESRGHTEAFF.